These 14 T cell receptor beta chains were all obtained from the same sample, sequenced in a study of blood T cells in healthy people across ages. A sample-barcoded 5' primer and a J-beta primer mix were used in a second PCR of roughly 7 to 11 cycles. TCRdb re-analysed the 5' RACE reads in MiXCR, keeping a single row per CDR3 protein. Among just under 900,000 distinct CDR3 sequences listed, about 30% were seen once. Sequencing used blood. These receptors were obtained from a woman older than 75 in good health.

The table lists this clonotype with many counts. The chain employs TRBV15 and TRBJ2-7, with a possible D match to TRBD2 (5 bases). This CDR3 spans 16 amino acids. Trimming cost V 0 bases and J 0 bases, with 12 bases left between them. The germline V gene has CDR1 LNHNV and CDR2 YYDKDF (reference sequence). The CDR3 sequence: CATSRDRGQISYEQYF. DNA for the CDR3: TGTGCCACCAGCAGAGATCGAGGGCAAATCTCCTACGAGCAGTACTTC.

This clonotype has only a few counts. A read error may explain this, as a much larger clone is one base away. The chain joins TRBV2 to TRBJ2-5; D unclear. Looked up from germline, CDR1 is SNHLY and CDR2 is FYNNEI. The CDR3 is 11 residues long. The V and J ends lost 2 bases and 9 bases respectively, with 7 bases between them. This CDR3 reads CASSELGSQYF. The CDR3 DNA is TGTGCCAGCAGTGAACTGGGATCCCAGTACTTC.

This clonotype occurred a few times. The genes are TRBV18 and TRBJ2-4; the match to TRBD1 covers 7 bases. Germline CDR1 is KGHSH and CDR2 is LQKENI. The CDR3 is 14 amino acids. J was trimmed by 13 bases and V by 6 bases; bases with no gene match: 15. The CDR3 nucleotides are TGTGCCAGCTCCCCCGGGACAGACACCTACGTGCAGTACTTC. The encoded protein is CASSPGTDTYVQYF. Supplemented by reference TRBV18 and TRBJ2-4, the full variable domain reads NAGVMQNPRHLVRRRGQEARLRCSPMKGHSHVYWYRQLPEEGLKFMVYLQKENIIDESGMPKERFSAEFPKEGPSILRIQQVVRGDSAAYFCASSPGTDTYVQYFGAGTRLSVL.

The sample holds many counts of this clonotype. The rearrangement joins TRBV6-2 or TRBV6-3 to TRBJ1-5; 10 bases agree with TRBD1. This CDR3 contains 17 residues. Germline V gene lookup returns CDR1 MNHEY and CDR2 SVGEGT. The ends lost 0 bases at V and 6 bases at J; junction bases unmatched: 8. CDR3 DNA: TGTGCCAGCAGTTACTCGTTGGGGACAGGGGAAGGTCAGCCCCAGCATTTT. It is translated as CASSYSLGTGEGQPQHF.

This clonotype occurred many times. This chain links TRBV12-3 or TRBV12-4 with TRBJ1-2, with 7 bases that match TRBD1. The junction had 5 bases not matched to a gene; V was cut back by 4 bases and J by 3 bases. The CDR3 has 14 residues. CDR3 in DNA: TGTGCCAGCAGTTGGGACAGATACTACTATGGCTACACCTTC. The encoded protein is CASSWDRYYYGYTF.

This clonotype was recorded many times. Possible read error: a much larger clone is one base away. The chain couples TRBV20-1 to TRBJ2-1; TRBD2 matches at 11 bases. Gene TRBJ2-7 matches the end of the DNA better, so the J call may be wrong. This CDR3 region has 17 residues. CDR1 is DFQATT, CDR2 SNEGSKA, per germline (reference sequence). This CDR3 reads CSARGLLAGASYNEQYF. As DNA, the CDR3 is TGCAGTGCTAGGGGGCTACTAGCGGGGGCCTCCTACAATGAGCAGTACTTC.

Worth noting for this clonotype: One end of the junction is discordant with germline, which a read error may explain. This chain joins TRBV7-2 and TRBJ2-3; 7 nucleotides align to TRBD1. Germline values: CDR1 SGHTA, CDR2 FQGNSA. The CDR3 spans 16 residues. The CDR3 reads CASCARQGGSTDTQYF. The CDR3 bases are TGTGCCAGCTGCGCCCGACAGGGTGGGAGCACGGATACGCAGTATTTT.

In its sample, this clonotype was seen a few times. The chain joins TRBV7-2 to TRBJ1-1; D is uncertain. CDR3 length: 13 residues. V was clipped by 5 bases and J by 5 bases, with 12 bases between them. Germline CDR1 reads SGHTA; CDR2 reads FQGNSA. This chain's CDR3 is CASSGLGRTEAFF. CDR3 in DNA: TGTGCCAGCAGCGGGCTGGGAAGAACTGAAGCTTTCTTT.

This CDR3 is CASSVAGYTQYF. The CDR3 DNA reads as TGTGCCAGCAGTGTGGCGGGCTATACGCAGTATTTT. The chain carries TRBV6-1 and TRBJ2-3; D may be TRBD2 (5 bases). Germline CDR1 and CDR2: MNHNS and SASEGT. This CDR3 contains 12 residues. Trimming shortened V by 4 bases and J by 7 bases, and 9 bases separated the two germline ends.

This clonotype appeared many times. This chain links TRBV6-5 with TRBJ2-7; D perhaps matches TRBD1 (6 bases). The CDR3 sequence is 12 residues long. CDR1 and CDR2 from the germline V gene are MNHEY and SVGAGI. Trimming stripped 11 bases from V and 5 bases from J, with 16 bases between. The CDR3 coding sequence is TGTGCCGTTCGGGACACCCTCCACGAGCAGTACTTC. Protein sequence: CAVRDTLHEQYF.

Ten or more counts support this clonotype. The chain has TRBV7-2 and TRBJ2-5, with a tentative D call TRBD2 (7 bases). Germline V gene sequence: CDR1 SGHTA, CDR2 FQGNSA. The CDR3 has 15 amino acids. The V end lost 3 bases, the J end lost 5 bases, and 16 bases lay between the germline ends. The CDR3 bases are TGTGCCAGCAGCTTTAGACGGGGGGCGAGGGAGACCCAGTACTTC. It codes for CASSFRRGARETQYF.

Many counts were recorded for this clonotype. In DNA form, the CDR3 reads TGCAGTGCTAAGCCCGGGACAGGGGATTGGGACATTCAGTACTTC. Residues: CSAKPGTGDWDIQYF. The chain has TRBV20-1 and TRBJ2-4; TRBD1 aligns across 10 bases. This CDR3 has 15 residues. In germline, CDR1 is DFQATT, CDR2 SNEGSKA (reference sequence). The J segment lost 8 bases and the V segment lost 4 bases, leaving 11 bases of the junction unmatched.

This clonotype has a count of ten or more. The chain recombines TRBV12-3 or TRBV12-4 with TRBJ2-7; D assignment may be TRBD1 or TRBD2 (5 bases each). The CDR3 has 15 amino acids. V was trimmed by 6 bases and J by 2 bases, leaving 17 bases between them. CDR3 loop: CASSHGTESTYEQYF. The CDR3 nucleotides are TGTGCCAGCAGCCACGGGACGGAATCCACCTACGAGCAGTACTTC.

This clonotype showed up just a few times. The rearrangement joins TRBV7-2 to TRBJ1-6; D gene uncertain. This CDR3 contains 15 residues. The V end lost 1 base, the J end lost 10 bases, and 14 bases lay between the germline ends. Germline V CDR1 and CDR2: SGHTA, FQGNSA. For the CDR3, the DNA is TGTGCCAGCAGCTTAGGTTACTTAAACGGGTCACCCCTCCACTTT. Its translation: CASSLGYLNGSPLHF.